This TCR beta chain derives from a study of Graves' ophthalmopathy and Graves' hyperthyroidism. This clonotype was observed many times. RNA transcripts were the source from which TCR beta CDR3 regions were amplified. HTBI primers served in a first-round RT-PCR, which a second-round multiplex PCR followed. TCRdb re-called the multiplex PCR reads through MiXCR, storing one row per CDR3 protein. The sample yields 620,000 or so distinct CDR3 sequences, approximately 21% seen once. The sequenced material came from peripheral blood. The receptor's source is a woman aged 18-35 years with stable Graves' hyperthyroidism. Some clones in this sample may be carry-over from other donors' samples.

The CDR3 nucleotides are TGTGCCAGCAGCCCTCTTCCGGGAGAGCAGTACTTC. Protein product: CASSPLPGEQYF. The chain is built from TRBV7-3 and TRBJ2-7; maybe TRBD2 (5 bases). Germline CDR1 and CDR2: SGHTA and FQGTGA. Trimming stripped 5 bases from V and 7 bases from J, with 12 bases between. The CDR3 runs 12 residues.